At least ten counts were recorded for the clone carrying this T cell receptor beta chain. No antigen is known for it. This sample's TCRbeta library carried unique molecular identifier barcodes. TCRdb reprocessed the PCR reads with MiXCR, giving one entry per CDR3 protein. This table has 480,000 or so distinct CDR3 sequences, 8% to 11% appearing once. V lost 5 bases to trimming and J lost 3 bases; unmatched junction nucleotides: 4. CDR1 and CDR2 (germline): SEHNR, FQNEAQ (reference sequence). This CDR3 region has 14 residues. This specimen belongs to a study of T-cell reconstitution after alpha-beta-depleted transplantation in children. The study, taken as a whole, reports: Reportedly, alpha-beta T cells present about two months post-transplant originated from several hundred expanded clones of graft origin.

The rearrangement joins TRBV7-9 to TRBJ2-7, with 10 bases that match TRBD2. The starting material was PBMCs, obtained before TCRalphabeta/CD19-depleted stem cell transplant. This TCR was sampled from a child aged 2-15 years with inherited bone marrow failure, due to receive a stem cell transplant. CDR3 loop: CASSRGLADYEQYF. The DNA of the CDR3 is TGTGCCAGCAGCCGCGGACTAGCGGACTACGAGCAGTACTTC.